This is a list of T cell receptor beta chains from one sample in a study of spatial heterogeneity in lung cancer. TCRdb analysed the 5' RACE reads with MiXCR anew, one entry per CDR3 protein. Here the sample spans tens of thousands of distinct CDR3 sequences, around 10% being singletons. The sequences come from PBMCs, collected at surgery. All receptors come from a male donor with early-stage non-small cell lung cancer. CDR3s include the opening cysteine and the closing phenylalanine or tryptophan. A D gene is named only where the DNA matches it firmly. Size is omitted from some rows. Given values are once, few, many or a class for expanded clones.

CDR3 protein: CASSTRAWGYEQYF; CDR3 DNA: TGTGCCAGCAGCACTAGGGCTTGGGGATACGAGCAGTACTTC; clone size: many; J gene: TRBJ2-7; V gene: TRBV7-9; D gene: .
CDR3 protein: CASSLEPQSTDTQYF; CDR3 DNA: TGTGCCAGCAGCTTAGAGCCCCAGAGCACAGATACGCAGTATTTT; clone size: .; J gene: TRBJ2-3; V gene: TRBV7-2; D gene: .
CDR3 protein: CASSPQGTYEQYF; CDR3 DNA: TGTGCCAGCAGCCCACAGGGTACCTACGAGCAGTACTTC; clone size: .; J gene: TRBJ2-7; V gene: TRBV6-2/TRBV6-3; D gene: .
CDR3 protein: CASSATGGNGYEQYF; CDR3 DNA: TGTGCCAGTAGTGCCACCGGGGGAAATGGCTACGAGCAGTACTTC; clone size: many; J gene: TRBJ2-7; V gene: TRBV19; D gene: .
CDR3 protein: CSARALRANYGYTF; CDR3 DNA: TGCAGTGCAAGGGCTCTCAGGGCTAACTATGGCTACACCTTC; clone size: many; J gene: TRBJ1-2; V gene: TRBV20-1; D gene: .
CDR3 protein: CASSWDRGIEKLFF; CDR3 DNA: TGTGCCAGCAGTTGGGACAGGGGTATTGAAAAACTGTTTTTT; clone size: many; J gene: TRBJ1-4; V gene: TRBV11-2; D gene: TRBD1
CDR3 protein: CASSLVLASTGELFF; CDR3 DNA: TGTGCCAGCAGCTTAGTCCTAGCGAGCACCGGGGAGCTGTTTTTT; clone size: .; J gene: TRBJ2-2; V gene: TRBV7-9; D gene: .
CDR3 protein: CASRNLGLNNGELFF; CDR3 DNA: TGCGCCAGCCGAAACCTGGGACTAAATAACGGGGAGCTGTTTTTT; clone size: many; J gene: TRBJ2-2; V gene: TRBV5-1; D gene: TRBD2
CDR3 protein: CASSLVGGAGELFF; CDR3 DNA: TGTGCCAGCAGCTTAGTCGGGGGGGCAGGGGAGCTGTTTTTT; clone size: few; J gene: TRBJ2-2; V gene: TRBV7-2; D gene: TRBD2
CDR3 protein: CSATGKGGTDTQYF; CDR3 DNA: TGCAGCGCCACGGGCAAAGGGGGCACAGATACGCAGTATTTT; clone size: few; J gene: TRBJ2-3; V gene: TRBV29-1; D gene: .
CDR3 protein: CASSQVPSGGTTLRAYEQYF; CDR3 DNA: TGTGCCAGCAGCCAAGTACCTAGCGGGGGGACAACCCTACGAGCCTACGAGCAGTACTTC; clone size: few; J gene: TRBJ2-7; V gene: TRBV3-1; D gene: TRBD2
CDR3 protein: CAISPTGGNNNEQYF; CDR3 DNA: TGTGCCATCAGCCCCACCGGGGGAAATAACAACGAGCAGTACTTC; clone size: few; J gene: TRBJ2-7; V gene: TRBV10-3; D gene: .
CDR3 protein: CASSSAGLDSGNTIYF; CDR3 DNA: TGCGCCAGCAGCTCCGCTGGACTCGACTCTGGAAACACCATATATTTT; clone size: many; J gene: TRBJ1-3; V gene: TRBV5-1; D gene: .
CDR3 protein: CASSPQFSGGNQPQHF; CDR3 DNA: TGTGCCAGCTCACCGCAGTTTTCCGGGGGCAATCAGCCCCAGCATTTT; clone size: few; J gene: TRBJ1-5; V gene: TRBV18; D gene: .
CDR3 protein: CASSLGARTNTGELFF; CDR3 DNA: TGTGCCAGCAGCTTAGGGGCGAGAACGAACACCGGGGAGCTGTTTTTT; clone size: .; J gene: TRBJ2-2; V gene: TRBV7-2; D gene: .
CDR3 protein: CASSLQRTTTDTQYF; CDR3 DNA: TGTGCCAGCAGCTTACAAAGGACTACCACAGATACGCAGTATTTT; clone size: few; J gene: TRBJ2-3; V gene: TRBV7-9; D gene: .
CDR3 protein: CSVGVFEQFF; CDR3 DNA: TGCAGCGTAGGGGTTTTTGAGCAGTTCTTC; clone size: few; J gene: TRBJ2-1; V gene: TRBV29-1; D gene: .
CDR3 protein: CASSYYRVAEQPQHF; CDR3 DNA: TGTGCCAGCAGTTACTACAGGGTAGCGGAGCAGCCCCAGCATTTT; clone size: once; J gene: TRBJ1-5; V gene: TRBV6-5; D gene: .
CDR3 protein: CASSLERGAMAEAFF; CDR3 DNA: TGTGCCAGCAGCTTAGAGCGGGGGGCGATGGCTGAAGCTTTCTTT; clone size: many; J gene: TRBJ1-1; V gene: TRBV7-6; D gene: .
CDR3 protein: CASSLSLTGAGEQYF; CDR3 DNA: TGTGCCAGCAGTTTATCGTTGACAGGGGCGGGGGAGCAGTACTTC; clone size: .; J gene: TRBJ2-7; V gene: TRBV27; D gene: TRBD1